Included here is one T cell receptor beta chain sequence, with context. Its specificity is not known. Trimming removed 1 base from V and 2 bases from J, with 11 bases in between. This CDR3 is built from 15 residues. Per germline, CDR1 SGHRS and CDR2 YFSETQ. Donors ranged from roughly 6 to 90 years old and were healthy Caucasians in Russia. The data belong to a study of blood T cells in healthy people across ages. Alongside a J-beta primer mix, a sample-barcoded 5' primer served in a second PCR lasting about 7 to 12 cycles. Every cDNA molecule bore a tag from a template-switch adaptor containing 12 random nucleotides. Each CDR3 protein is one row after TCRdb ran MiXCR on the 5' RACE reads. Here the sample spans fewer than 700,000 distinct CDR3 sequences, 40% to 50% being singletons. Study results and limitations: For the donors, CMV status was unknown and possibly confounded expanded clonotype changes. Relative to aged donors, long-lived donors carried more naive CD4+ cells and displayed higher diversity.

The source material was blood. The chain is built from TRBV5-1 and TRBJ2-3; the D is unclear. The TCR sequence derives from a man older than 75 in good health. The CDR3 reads CASSLNLRTTDTQYF. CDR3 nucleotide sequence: TGCGCCAGCAGCTTGAACTTAAGGACCACAGATACGCAGTATTTT.